A selection of T cell receptor beta chains follows, all from one sample in a study of T-cell memory formation after mild COVID-19. TCRdb re-analysed the 5' RACE reads in MiXCR, keeping a single row per CDR3 protein. The repertoire includes some 150,000 distinct CDR3 sequences, 14% of them detected once, and about 29% sits in the top ten. The sequencing input was PBMCs or a T cell subset sorted from them (not recorded which). The receptors come from an adult woman who had mild COVID-19 (a few samples of this study predate the infection). Cell type and time point are not known. CDR3s include the opening cysteine and the closing phenylalanine or tryptophan. Each record gives: D gene, J gene, clone size, V gene, CDR3 DNA, CDR3 protein. The D gene is left open where the match is weak. Clone sizes are given selectively: once, few, many, or a class where the clone is expanded.

-,TRBJ2-5,many,TRBV29-1,TGCAGCGCCTGGGGGGAGACCCAGTACTTC,CSAWGETQYF
-,TRBJ2-1,many,TRBV27,TGTGCCAGTCAGGACAGACCTTGGGATGAGCAGTTCTTC,CASQDRPWDEQFF
TRBD2,TRBJ2-7,few,TRBV30,TGTGCCTGGAATACCGGGACTACCTACGAGCAGTACTTC,CAWNTGTTYEQYF
-,TRBJ1-2,-,TRBV12-3/TRBV12-4,TGTGCCAGCAGTTTAGGGGGACACAATGGCTACACCTTC,CASSLGGHNGYTF
-,TRBJ2-7,few,TRBV6-5,TGTGCCAGCAGTCAGGACCCACTTCCGACAGAAAACTCCTACGAGCAGTACTTC,CASSQDPLPTENSYEQYF
TRBD2,TRBJ2-7,few,TRBV7-6,TGTGCCAGCAGCTTAGGTGGCGGGAGGGCCTCCTACGAGCAGTACTTC,CASSLGGGRASYEQYF
-,TRBJ2-7,-,TRBV2,TGTGCCAGCAGTGAAACTTCAGGGCACGGGTCCTACGAGCAGTACTTC,CASSETSGHGSYEQYF
TRBD1,TRBJ2-3,-,TRBV9,TGTGCCAGCAGCGCCGGACAGGGCTTTGAATCAGATACGCAGTATTTT,CASSAGQGFESDTQYF
TRBD1,TRBJ2-4,-,TRBV4-3,TGCGCCAGCAGCCAATCCGGGACAGGAGTCACCAAAAACATTCAGTACTTC,CASSQSGTGVTKNIQYF
-,TRBJ2-1,few,TRBV7-2,TGTGCCAGCAGCTCCCCCTTACTTGGACGGGACAATGAGCAGTTCTTC,CASSSPLLGRDNEQFF
TRBD1,TRBJ2-7,-,TRBV19,TGTGCCAGTAGTGACCGAGGGACAGGGAAGGTCTTC,CASSDRGTGKVF
TRBD2,TRBJ2-1,few,TRBV7-7,TGTGCTAGCAGTCCTAGGACTAGCGGGACCTACAATGAGCAGTTCTTC,CASSPRTSGTYNEQFF
-,TRBJ2-5,-,TRBV4-2,TGTGCCAGCAGCCAAGGGTTCCAAGAGACCCAGTACTTC,CASSQGFQETQYF
-,TRBJ2-2,few,TRBV6-2/TRBV6-3,TGTGCCATCACTCGACAGTACACCGGGGAGCTGTTTTTT,CAITRQYTGELFF
-,TRBJ2-7,few,TRBV6-2/TRBV6-3,TGTGCCAGCAACGGAATATCCTACGAGCAGTACTTC,CASNGISYEQYF
TRBD2,TRBJ2-3,-,TRBV12-3/TRBV12-4,TGTGCCAGCAGTTTAATCTTCGGCGGGGGAGTTACAGATACGCAGTATTTT,CASSLIFGGGVTDTQYF
TRBD1,TRBJ1-4,-,TRBV2,TGTGCCAGCAGTTCCGACAGGGTAGACAAACTGTTTTTT,CASSSDRVDKLFF
TRBD2,TRBJ2-2,few,TRBV7-8,TGTGCCAGCAGCAGGTTCCTAGCGGGAGTCGACACCGGGGAGCTGTTTTTT,CASSRFLAGVDTGELFF
TRBD1,TRBJ2-5,many,TRBV7-9,TGTGCCAGCAGCGCTGACAGGGCGCAAGAGACCCAGTACTTC,CASSADRAQETQYF
TRBD2,TRBJ2-5,many,TRBV4-2,TGTGCCAGCAGCCAAGTTGGGCTAGCGGGAGGAGAGACCCAGTACTTC,CASSQVGLAGGETQYF
TRBD1,TRBJ1-6,few,TRBV20-1,TGCAGTGCTAGGACCTCGCGGGACAGCTATAATTCACCCCTCCACTTT,CSARTSRDSYNSPLHF
-,TRBJ1-1,few,TRBV5-1,TGCGCCAGCAGCCAGGTGGGAACTGAAGCTTTCTTT,CASSQVGTEAFF
TRBD1,TRBJ2-1,few,TRBV7-3,TGTGCCAGCAGCTACGGGACAGGAGCTTACAATGAGCAGTTCTTC,CASSYGTGAYNEQFF
-,TRBJ2-7,-,TRBV20-1,TGCAGTGCTAGAGGGCAAAACTCCTACGAGCAGTACTTC,CSARGQNSYEQYF
-,TRBJ1-2,-,TRBV25-1,TGTGCCAGTGCAGGGGCCTCGTATGGCTACACCTTC,CASAGASYGYTF
-,TRBJ1-5,-,TRBV6-5,TGTGCCAGCAGTGCCTATAGCAATCAGCCCCAGCATTTT,CASSAYSNQPQHF
-,TRBJ1-1,few,TRBV24-1,TGTGCCACCGAGGCAGGGTCTGAAGCTTTCTTT,CATEAGSEAFF
-,TRBJ1-1,-,TRBV2,TGTGCCAGCAGCAAGGGTTCGAACACTGAAGCTTTCTTT,CASSKGSNTEAFF
-,TRBJ2-7,few,TRBV7-9,TGTGCCAGCAGCTTAAGGTCAGGGTGGGGAGCGGTCTCCCTACACTACGAGCAGTACTTC,CASSLRSGWGAVSLHYEQYF
TRBD2,TRBJ2-1,few,TRBV12-3/TRBV12-4,TGTGCCAGCAGCCCCGGGACTAGCTGGGGAATTAGCTCCTACAATGAGCAGTTCTTC,CASSPGTSWGISSYNEQFF
TRBD2,TRBJ2-1,-,TRBV7-9,TGTGCCACCCGAGGGGTAGCGGGGGTCTACAATGAGCAGTTCTTC,CATRGVAGVYNEQFF
-,TRBJ2-7,few,TRBV12-3/TRBV12-4,TGTGCCAGCAGTCCCGGGGGTAGCTCCTACGAGCAGTACTTC,CASSPGGSSYEQYF
TRBD1,TRBJ2-7,few,TRBV19,TGTGCCAGTAGTATTGGGACAGGTTACTCCTACGAGCAGTACTTC,CASSIGTGYSYEQYF
-,TRBJ2-7,-,TRBV12-3/TRBV12-4,TGTGCCAGCAGTTTTAACGATCTGTCCTACGAGCAGTACTTC,CASSFNDLSYEQYF
TRBD1,TRBJ1-1,few,TRBV11-1,TGTGCCAGCAGCTTTGTAGGGACAGGGCTTTGGTACACTGAAGCTTTCTTT,CASSFVGTGLWYTEAFF
TRBD2,TRBJ2-3,few,TRBV7-2,TGTGCCAGCAGCCCCGGACTAGTTCATCCAGATACGCAGTATTTT,CASSPGLVHPDTQYF
TRBD1,TRBJ1-5,-,TRBV4-1,TGCGCCAGCAGCCAACCCGGGAGGGACAGCGACCGCAATCAGCCCCAGCATTTT,CASSQPGRDSDRNQPQHF
-,TRBJ1-2,-,TRBV30,TGTGCCTGGAGTGTAGTCGGACCGACCTATGGCTACACCTTC,CAWSVVGPTYGYTF
-,TRBJ1-1,many,TRBV5-1,TGCGCCAGCAGCTTGGAGGGGCAGACGGAAGAAGCTTTCTTT,CASSLEGQTEEAFF
-,TRBJ2-3,-,TRBV2,TGTGCCAGCAAGGGGGGTACGCAGTATTTT,CASKGGTQYF
TRBD1,TRBJ2-7,-,TRBV20-1,TGCAGTGCTAGAGACCTCCCGAGGACAGGAACCTACGAGCAGTACTTC,CSARDLPRTGTYEQYF